This T cell receptor (beta chain) was captured in a study of response to subunit inactivated influenza vaccine. From the RT-PCR reads, TCRdb called clonotypes with MiXCR, one entry per CDR3 protein. The sample yields under 750,000 distinct CDR3 sequences, 10% to 15% seen once. This TCR came from a man aged 45-65 years who received an inactivated influenza vaccine. This specimen consisted of PBMCs from blood, obtained on the day of vaccination.

CDR3 residues: CASSPREDNSPLHF. The DNA of the CDR3 is TGCGCCAGCAGCCCCCGCGAGGATAATTCACCCCTCCACTTT. V is TRBV5-1 and J is TRBJ1-6; no firm D call. The length of the CDR3 is 14 residues. The V gene lost 4 bases and the J gene lost 5 bases, with 10 bases spanning the gap. Germline-derived CDR1 and CDR2 are SGHRS and YFSETQ.